One and the same sample provided the 9 T cell receptor beta chains below, sequenced in a study of blood T cell repertoires in COVID-19. Libraries were prepared by immunoSEQ multiplex PCR; TCRdb keeps only in-frame clonotypes and omits some of them. The sample has around 270,000 clones; roughly 89% are singletons. Sequencing used peripheral blood. The receptors shown here come from a man aged 35 to 55 with acute or convalescent COVID-19.

Of note for this clone: Other DNA sequences within the sample encode an identical CDR3. This rearrangement joins TRBV5-1 to TRBJ1-1; D possibly corresponds to TRBD1 (6 bases). With 4 bases removed from V and 2 bases from J, the gap between germline ends came to 9 bases. This CDR3 spans 13 amino acids. Germline V gene lookup returns CDR1 SGHRS and CDR2 YFSETQ. The CDR3 loop reads CASSGTPNTEAFF. The CDR3 DNA follows: TGCGCCAGCAGCGGGACACCTAACACTGAAGCTTTCTTT.

The J gene is TRBJ1-3, the V gene TRBV20-1; D not certain. The germline V gene encodes CDR1 DFQATT and CDR2 SNEGSKA (reference sequence). V was trimmed by 3 bases and J by 0 bases, leaving 9 bases between them. The CDR3 totals 14 residues. CDR3 sequence reads: CSASSSSSGNTIYF. CDR3 nucleotide sequence: TGCAGTGCTAGTTCGTCGAGCTCTGGAAACACCATATATTTT.

This clone was found once. The chain couples TRBV5-4 to TRBJ2-1, with 10 bases matching TRBD1. CDR1 is SGHNT, CDR2 YYREEE, per germline (reference sequence). The CDR3 covers 16 residues. V dropped 0 bases and J dropped 7; count of bases not matched to a gene: 7. CDR3: CASSLVGDRGRNEQFF. The CDR3 bases are TGTGCCAGCAGCTTGGTGGGGGACAGGGGTAGGAATGAGCAGTTCTTC.

The chain carries TRBV21-1 and TRBJ2-7; TRBD1, the table's D call, was not compared with the DNA. TRBV21-1 is tagged as a pseudogene. CDR3 length: 14 residues. The CDR3 DNA follows: TGTGCCAGCAGCACGAGTAGACACTTTTACGAGCAGTACTTC. Its translation: CASSTSRHFYEQYF.

The CDR3 here is CASSSRQGGGYGYTF. In DNA, the CDR3 is TGTGCCAGCAGCTCCCGACAGGGAGGCGGCTATGGCTACACCTTC. The V call is TRBV7-8, the J call TRBJ1-2; 7 bases are shared with TRBD1. The CDR3 totals 15 residues. V shed 4 bases and J 4 bases; nucleotides not matched to a gene: 9. Per germline, CDR1 SGHVS and CDR2 FQNEAQ.

This clone has a handful of counts. The rearrangement links TRBV28 to TRBJ1-2, with D tentatively TRBD1 (5 bases). CDR3 length: 15 residues. V gave up 2 bases and J gave up 1 base, with 11 bases separating them. The V gene's germline CDR1 is MDHEN and CDR2 SYDVKM. The CDR3 reads CASSLGGGNNYGYTF. In DNA, the CDR3 is TGTGCCAGCAGTTTAGGCGGGGGGAATAACTATGGCTACACCTTC.

The chain uses TRBV7-3 and TRBJ2-3; possibly TRBD2 for D (5 bases). Per the germline V gene, CDR1 is SGHTA and CDR2 is FQGTGA. V lost 5 bases to trimming and J lost 3 bases, with 15 bases between them. This CDR3 is built from 15 residues. The chain's CDR3 is CASSLGPEGTDTQYF. The CDR3, as DNA: TGTGCCAGCAGCCTCGGGCCCGAGGGTACAGATACGCAGTATTTT.

The V call is TRBV5-1, the J call TRBJ1-2; 10 bases are a match to TRBD1. The CDR3 is 18 amino acids. V lost 3 bases and J lost 1; bases outside the gene matches: 12. CDR1 is SGHRS and CDR2 is YFSETQ in the germline V gene. This CDR3 is CASSSYKRQGAYNYGYTF. The CDR3 coding sequence is TGCGCCAGCAGCTCCTATAAGCGACAGGGGGCGTATAACTATGGCTACACCTTC.

This chain uses TRBV5-6 with TRBJ1-2; D unresolved. The germline V gene encodes CDR1 SGHDT and CDR2 YYEEEE. V was trimmed by 0 bases and J by 0 bases, leaving 9 bases between them. This CDR3 contains 15 residues. Here the CDR3 DNA reads TGTGCCAGCAGCTTGGGAGGAGCCGCTAACTATGGCTACACCTTC. Protein sequence: CASSLGGAANYGYTF.